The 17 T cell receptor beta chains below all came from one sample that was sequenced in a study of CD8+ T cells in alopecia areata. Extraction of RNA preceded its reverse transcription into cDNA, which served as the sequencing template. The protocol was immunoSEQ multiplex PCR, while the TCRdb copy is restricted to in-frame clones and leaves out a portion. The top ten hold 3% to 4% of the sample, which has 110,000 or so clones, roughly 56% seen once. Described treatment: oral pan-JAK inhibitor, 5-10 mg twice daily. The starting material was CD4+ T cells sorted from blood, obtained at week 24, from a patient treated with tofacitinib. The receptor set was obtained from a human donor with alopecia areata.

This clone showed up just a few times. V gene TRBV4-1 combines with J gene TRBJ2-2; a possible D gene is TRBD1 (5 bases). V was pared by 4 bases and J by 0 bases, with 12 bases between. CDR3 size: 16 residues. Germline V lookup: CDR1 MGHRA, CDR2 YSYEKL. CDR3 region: CASSLKGASNTGELFF. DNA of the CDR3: TGCGCCAGCAGCCTCAAAGGGGCCTCGAACACCGGGGAGCTGTTTTTT.

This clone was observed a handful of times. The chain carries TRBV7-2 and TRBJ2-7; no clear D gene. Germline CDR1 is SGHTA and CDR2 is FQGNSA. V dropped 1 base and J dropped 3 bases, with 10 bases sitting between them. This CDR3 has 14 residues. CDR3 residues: CASSLDARNYEQYF. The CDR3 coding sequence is TGTGCCAGCAGCTTAGACGCCAGAAACTACGAGCAGTACTTC.

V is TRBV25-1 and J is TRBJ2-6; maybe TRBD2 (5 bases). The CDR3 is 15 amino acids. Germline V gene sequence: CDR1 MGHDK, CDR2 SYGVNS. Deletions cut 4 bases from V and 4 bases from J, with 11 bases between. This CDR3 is CASSGGMEGANVLTF. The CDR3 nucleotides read TGTGCCAGCAGTGGAGGGATGGAAGGGGCCAACGTCCTGACTTTC. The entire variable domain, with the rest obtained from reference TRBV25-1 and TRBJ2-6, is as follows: EADIYQTPRYLVIGTGKKITLECSQTMGHDKMYWYQQDPGMELHLIHYSYGVNSTEKGDLSSESTVSRIRTEHFPLTLESARPSHTSQYLCASSGGMEGANVLTFGAGSRLTVL.

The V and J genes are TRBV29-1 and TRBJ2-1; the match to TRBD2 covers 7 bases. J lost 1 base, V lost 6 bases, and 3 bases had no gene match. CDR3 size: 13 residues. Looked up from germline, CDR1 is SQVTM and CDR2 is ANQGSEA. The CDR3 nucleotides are TGCAGCGTAGAGCGGGGATCCTACAATGAGCAGTTCTTC. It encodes CSVERGSYNEQFF.

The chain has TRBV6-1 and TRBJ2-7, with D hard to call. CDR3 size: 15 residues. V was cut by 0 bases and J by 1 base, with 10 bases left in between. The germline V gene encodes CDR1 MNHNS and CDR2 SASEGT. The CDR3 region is CASSEAIDTSYEQYF. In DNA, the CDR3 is TGTGCCAGCAGTGAAGCGATCGACACATCCTACGAGCAGTACTTC.

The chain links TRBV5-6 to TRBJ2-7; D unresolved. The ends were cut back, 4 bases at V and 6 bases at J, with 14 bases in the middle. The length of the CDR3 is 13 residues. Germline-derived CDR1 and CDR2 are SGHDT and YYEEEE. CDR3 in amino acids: CASSPGSLLEQYF. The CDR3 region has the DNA TGTGCCAGCAGCCCCGGGTCCTTACTCGAGCAGTACTTC.

The CDR3 region has the DNA TGTGCCAGCAGCCAAGAAGGACCCCTCCACTTT. Encoded protein: CASSQEGPLHF. V is TRBV6-5 and J is TRBJ1-6, with D uncertain. Per germline, CDR1 MNHEY and CDR2 SVGAGI. The CDR3 has 11 residues. The V and J ends lost 6 bases and 12 bases respectively, with 9 bases between them.

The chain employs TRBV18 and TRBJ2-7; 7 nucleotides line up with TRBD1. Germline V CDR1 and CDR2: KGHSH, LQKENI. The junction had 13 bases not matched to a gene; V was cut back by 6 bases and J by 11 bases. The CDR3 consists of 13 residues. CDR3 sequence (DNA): TGTGCCAGCTCGTCCGGACAGGCCGACGGAAAGTACTTC. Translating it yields CASSSGQADGKYF.

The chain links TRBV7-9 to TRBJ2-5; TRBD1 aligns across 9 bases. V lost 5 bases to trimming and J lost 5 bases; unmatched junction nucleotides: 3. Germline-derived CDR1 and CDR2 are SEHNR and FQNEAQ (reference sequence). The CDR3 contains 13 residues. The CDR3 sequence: CASSQDRGETQYF. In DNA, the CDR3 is TGTGCCAGCAGCCAGGACAGGGGTGAGACCCAGTACTTC.

CDR3 DNA: TGTGCCAGCAGCCCGAGAGGGCTCAACACTGAAGCTTTCTTT. Amino acids: CASSPRGLNTEAFF. V is TRBV14 and J is TRBJ1-1; D unresolved. From germline, CDR1 is SGHDN and CDR2 FVKESK. The CDR3 runs 14 residues. V lost 4 bases to trimming and J lost 2 bases, with 11 bases between them.

CDR3 in amino acids: CASSLYRDNEQFF. CDR3 coding DNA: TGTGCCAGCAGCTTATACAGGGATAATGAGCAGTTCTTC. The chain employs TRBV11-3 and TRBJ2-1; TRBD1 is a possible D gene (6 bases). The germline gives CDR1 SGHNT, CDR2 YENEEA. Trimming took off 2 bases at V and 7 bases at J, with 9 bases between the two ends. This CDR3 region has 13 residues.

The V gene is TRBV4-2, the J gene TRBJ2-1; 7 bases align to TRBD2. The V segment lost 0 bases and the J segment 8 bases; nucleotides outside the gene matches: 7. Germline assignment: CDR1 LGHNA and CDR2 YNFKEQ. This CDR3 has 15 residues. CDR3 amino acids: CASSQDPLGRDEQFF. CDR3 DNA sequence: TGTGCCAGCAGCCAAGATCCCCTTGGGAGGGATGAGCAGTTCTTC.

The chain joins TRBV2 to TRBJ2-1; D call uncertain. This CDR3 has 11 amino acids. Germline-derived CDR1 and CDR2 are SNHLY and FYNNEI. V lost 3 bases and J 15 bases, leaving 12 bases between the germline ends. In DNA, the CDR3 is TGTGCCAGCAGTGACCTAGGACGAACGTTCTTC. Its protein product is CASSDLGRTFF.

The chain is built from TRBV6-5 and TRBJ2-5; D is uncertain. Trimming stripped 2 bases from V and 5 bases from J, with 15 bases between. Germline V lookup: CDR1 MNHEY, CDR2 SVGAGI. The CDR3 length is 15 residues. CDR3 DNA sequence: TGTGCCAGCAGTTACGCGCCTAATACACGGGAGACCCAGTACTTC. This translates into CASSYAPNTRETQYF.

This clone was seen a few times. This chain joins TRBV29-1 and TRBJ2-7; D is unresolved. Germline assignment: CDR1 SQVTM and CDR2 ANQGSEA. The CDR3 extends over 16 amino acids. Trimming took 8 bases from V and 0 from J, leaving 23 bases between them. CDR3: CSTHGYPATSSYEQYF. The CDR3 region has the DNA TGCAGCACCCATGGCTATCCCGCAACGAGCTCCTACGAGCAGTACTTC.

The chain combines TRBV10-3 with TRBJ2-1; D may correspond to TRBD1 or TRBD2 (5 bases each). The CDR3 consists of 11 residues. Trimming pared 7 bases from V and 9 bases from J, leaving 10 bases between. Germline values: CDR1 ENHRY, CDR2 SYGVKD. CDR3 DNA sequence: TGTGCCATCACTCGGGGCAGTGAGCAGTTCTTC. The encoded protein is CAITRGSEQFF.

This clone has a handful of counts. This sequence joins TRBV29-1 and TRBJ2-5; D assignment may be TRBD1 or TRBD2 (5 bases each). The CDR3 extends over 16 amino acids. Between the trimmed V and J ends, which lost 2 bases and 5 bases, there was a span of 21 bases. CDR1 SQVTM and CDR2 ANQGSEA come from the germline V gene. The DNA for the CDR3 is TGCAGCGTTGAATCCCGAGCGAGGGGCCTCCGGGAGACCCAGTACTTC. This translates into CSVESRARGLRETQYF. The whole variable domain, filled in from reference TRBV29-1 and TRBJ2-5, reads SAVISQKPSRDICQRGTSLTIQCQVDSQVTMMFWYRQQPGQSLTLIATANQGSEATYESGFVIDKFPISRPNLTFSTLTVSNMSPEDSSIYLCSVESRARGLRETQYFGPGTRLLVL.